This entry lists 25 T cell receptor beta chains sequenced from one sample in a study of T cell clones after liver transplantation. Generated by immunoSEQ multiplex PCR, the TCRdb table keeps only in-frame clones and is missing some. The repertoire consists of 95,000 to 130,000 clones, with 90% occurring once and the leading ten covering 0.83%. The sequencing used CD4+ T cells from blood, collected 12 months after liver transplant. These receptor sequences come from a human patient who received a liver transplant. Some T cells may be provided by the graft donor.

The chain recombines TRBV6-5 with TRBJ2-7; perhaps TRBD2 as D (6 bases). V was trimmed by 2 bases and J by 4 bases, leaving 15 bases between them. The CDR3 runs 15 residues. The germline gives CDR1 MNHEY, CDR2 SVGAGI. The CDR3 region is CASSYLSGGGYEQYF. CDR3 DNA: TGTGCCAGCAGTTACCTTAGCGGAGGCGGGTACGAGCAGTACTTC.

The chain employs TRBV9 and TRBJ1-5; TRBD1 aligns across 7 bases. The CDR3 totals 14 residues. V was pared by 3 bases and J by 7 bases, with 7 bases of the junction left unmatched. Germline assignment: CDR1 SGDLS and CDR2 YYNGEE. The CDR3 sequence is CASSEGAGRQPQHF. In DNA form, the CDR3 reads TGTGCCAGCAGCGAGGGGGCAGGGCGGCAGCCCCAGCATTTT.

The chain couples TRBV9 to TRBJ2-7; D is uncertain. The CDR3 is 14 residues long. Trimming pared 1 base from V and 2 bases from J, leaving 10 bases between. CDR1 SGDLS and CDR2 YYNGEE come from the germline V gene. Here the CDR3 reads CASSVNIGPYEQYF. The CDR3 bases are TGTGCCAGCAGCGTAAATATCGGCCCCTACGAGCAGTACTTC. Looking up the rest from reference TRBV9 and TRBJ2-7 gives the full variable domain: DSGVTQTPKHLITATGQRVTLRCSPRSGDLSVYWYQQSLDQGLQFLIQYYNGEERAKGNILERFSAQQFPDLHSELNLSSLELGDSALYFCASSVNIGPYEQYFGPGTRLTVT.

Details on this clone: This sample includes further DNA sequences coding for the same CDR3. The V call is TRBV18, the J call TRBJ1-5; TRBD1 aligns across 10 bases. V gave up 3 bases and J gave up 4 bases; unmatched junction bases: 0. CDR1 is KGHSH, CDR2 LQKENI, per germline. CDR3 length: 14 amino acids. The CDR3 bases are TGTGCCAGCTCACCGGGACAGGGGAATCAGCCCCAGCATTTT. Protein product: CASSPGQGNQPQHF.

This chain joins TRBV5-1 and TRBJ2-2; TRBD1 matches 9 bases. The trim removed 7 bases at V and 1 base at J, leaving 5 bases unmatched. Germline V gene data show CDR1 as SGHRS and CDR2 as YFSETQ. The length of the CDR3 is 15 residues. The CDR3 region is CASRQGQGNTGELFF. CDR3 in DNA: TGCGCCAGCCGACAGGGACAGGGGAACACCGGGGAGCTGTTTTTT.

The chain has TRBV27 and TRBJ1-2, with 11 bases aligning to TRBD1. Germline CDR1 reads MNHEY; CDR2 reads SMNVEV (reference sequence). This CDR3 has 15 residues. V was clipped by 5 bases and J by 5 bases; unmatched bases: 7. CDR3 sequence (DNA): TGTGCCAGCAGTCCCCGGACAGGGGGCGCGTATGGCTACACCTTC. Protein product: CASSPRTGGAYGYTF.

This chain links TRBV6-1 with TRBJ1-2, with D maybe TRBD1 (5 bases). The V gene lost 1 base and the J gene lost 4 bases, with 19 bases spanning the gap. CDR1 and CDR2 from the germline V gene are MNHNS and SASEGT. This CDR3 comprises 17 residues. The DNA of the CDR3 is TGTGCCAGCAGTGAAGGGTTGGGCAGGGCTCTAGGCTATGGCTACACCTTC. Its translation: CASSEGLGRALGYGYTF.

The chain uses TRBV5-4 and TRBJ2-7; D might be TRBD2 (8 bases). This CDR3 comprises 16 residues. V lost 6 bases and J lost 2, with 21 bases in between. Germline-derived CDR1 and CDR2 are SGHNT and YYREEE (reference sequence). CDR3 DNA: TGTGCCAGCACCCAGGGGGGGGCTAGCGGGCCCTACGAGCAGTACTTC. It translates to CASTQGGASGPYEQYF.

The chain is built from TRBV7-2 and TRBJ1-2; D might be TRBD1 (6 bases). Trimming removed 5 bases at V and 2 bases at J, with 18 bases between. Germline lookup yields CDR1 SGHTA and CDR2 FQGNSA. The CDR3 is 16 amino acids. The CDR3 protein is CASSTHPGQTNYGYTF. Written as DNA, the CDR3 is TGTGCCAGCAGCACACACCCCGGACAGACAAACTATGGCTACACCTTC.

The V gene is TRBV7-9, the J gene TRBJ2-1, with D hard to call. V lost 5 bases and J 8 bases, leaving 13 bases between the germline ends. CDR1 is SEHNR, CDR2 FQNEAQ, per germline (reference sequence). This CDR3 region has 13 residues. As DNA, the CDR3 is TGTGCCAGCAGCCCCCGCGAAGTAGATGAGCAGTTCTTC. The encoded protein is CASSPREVDEQFF.

V gene TRBV27 combines with J gene TRBJ2-1; D perhaps matches TRBD1 (6 bases). Trimming cost V 3 bases and J 8 bases, with 20 bases left between them. The CDR3 has 16 amino acids. Germline lookup yields CDR1 MNHEY and CDR2 SMNVEV (reference sequence). The CDR3 nucleotides are TGTGCCAGCAGTTTCCGGGCAGGGTACAGGGATTATGAGCAGTTCTTC. Translating it yields CASSFRAGYRDYEQFF.

V gene TRBV27 combines with J gene TRBJ2-2, with 8 bases aligning to TRBD2. Germline assignment: CDR1 MNHEY and CDR2 SMNVEV (reference sequence). The CDR3 has 15 amino acids. Unmatched junction bases numbered 6, after V lost 3 bases and J lost 6 bases. The CDR3 reads CASSLVGRAAGELFF. DNA for the CDR3: TGTGCCAGCAGTTTGGTCGGGAGGGCCGCCGGGGAGCTGTTTTTT.

About this clone itself: The same CDR3 arises from other DNA sequences in this sample as well. V and J are TRBV5-1 and TRBJ1-1, with 8 bases that match TRBD1. Germline V gives CDR1 SGHRS, CDR2 YFSETQ. J lost 2 bases, V lost 4 bases, and 4 bases had no gene match. The CDR3 sequence is 14 residues long. The chain's CDR3 is CASSPQGANTEAFF. The CDR3 nucleotides are TGCGCCAGCAGCCCCCAGGGGGCTAACACTGAAGCTTTCTTT. Supplemented by reference TRBV5-1 and TRBJ1-1, the full variable domain reads KAGVTQTPRYLIKTRGQQVTLSCSPISGHRSVSWYQQTPGQGLQFLFEYFSETQRNKGNFPGRFSGRQFSNSRSEMNVSTLELGDSALYLCASSPQGANTEAFFGQGTRLTVV.

The rearrangement joins TRBV5-6 to TRBJ2-5; D might be TRBD1 (5 bases). Germline-derived CDR1 and CDR2 are SGHDT and YYEEEE. The V and J ends lost 4 bases and 3 bases respectively, with 7 bases between them. The CDR3 spans 12 residues. CDR3 coding DNA: TGTGCCAGCAGCACGACAGAAGAGACCCAGTACTTC. It yields the protein CASSTTEETQYF.

The chain combines TRBV9 with TRBJ2-1, with no clear D. CDR3 length: 16 residues. Germline V gene data show CDR1 as SGDLS and CDR2 as YYNGEE. Trimming took off 0 bases at V and 12 bases at J, with 22 bases between the two ends. For the CDR3, the DNA is TGTGCCAGCAGCGTAGAAAGTGCAGCCCTCAGGTTTATGCAGTTCTTC. Residues: CASSVESAALRFMQFF.

V gene TRBV29-1 combines with J gene TRBJ1-4, with D unclear. V dropped 5 bases and J dropped 7 bases, with 5 bases sitting between them. Germline CDR1 SQVTM, CDR2 ANQGSEA. The CDR3 sequence is 10 residues long. The CDR3 region is CSVPPEKLFF. DNA for the CDR3: TGCAGCGTTCCTCCTGAAAAACTGTTTTTT. The whole variable domain, filled in from reference TRBV29-1 and TRBJ1-4, reads SAVISQKPSRDICQRGTSLTIQCQVDSQVTMMFWYRQQPGQSLTLIATANQGSEATYESGFVIDKFPISRPNLTFSTLTVSNMSPEDSSIYLCSVPPEKLFFGSGTQLSVL.

The V call is TRBV30, the J call TRBJ2-5, with 8 bases lining up with TRBD2. V shed 0 bases and J 5 bases; nucleotides not matched to a gene: 8. The CDR3 has 15 amino acids. The germline V gene encodes CDR1 GTSNPN and CDR2 SVGIG (reference sequence). The CDR3 coding sequence is TGTGCCTGGAGTGTAGGCGCGGGGGGCTCGGAGACCCAGTACTTC. Residues: CAWSVGAGGSETQYF.

This clone has a single count. The rearrangement uses TRBV7-9 and TRBJ1-1, with TRBD1 identical over 7 bases. The CDR3 extends over 19 amino acids. J lost 0 bases, V lost 2 bases, and 15 bases had no gene match. Germline CDR1 and CDR2: SEHNR and FQNEAQ (reference sequence). The CDR3 reads CASSLIMTGNGPLNTEAFF. The CDR3 DNA reads as TGTGCCAGCAGCTTAATTATGACAGGGAATGGTCCGTTGAACACTGAAGCTTTCTTT.

This sequence joins TRBV11-2 and TRBJ2-7, with D tentatively TRBD2 (6 bases). This CDR3 contains 13 residues. Germline assignment: CDR1 SGHAT and CDR2 FQNNGV. Trimming stripped 5 bases from V and 2 bases from J, with 10 bases between. The CDR3 region is CASSRDFTYEQYF. For the CDR3, the DNA is TGTGCCAGCAGCCGGGACTTCACCTACGAGCAGTACTTC.

This clone showed up just once. The J gene is TRBJ2-7, the V gene TRBV6-1; 7 bases match TRBD2. This CDR3 region has 12 residues. V shed 8 bases and J 1 base; nucleotides not matched to a gene: 2. In germline, CDR1 is MNHNS, CDR2 SASEGT. CDR3 amino acids: CASWDYSYEQYF. The CDR3 DNA reads TGTGCCAGCTGGGACTATTCCTACGAGCAGTACTTC.

This chain uses TRBV5-4 with TRBJ1-1; 9 positions match TRBD1. Germline trimming cut 9 bases from V and 0 bases from J; bases unmatched to any gene: 6. The germline CDR1 and CDR2 sequences are SGHNT and YYREEE (reference sequence). CDR3 length: 14 amino acids. CDR3 in DNA: TGTGCCATCACCGGGACAGGGATGAACACTGAAGCTTTCTTT. Translating it yields CAITGTGMNTEAFF. The full variable domain, completed using reference TRBV5-4 and TRBJ1-1, is ETGVTQSPTHLIKTRGQQVTLRCSSQSGHNTVSWYQQALGQGPQFIFQYYREEENGRGNFPPRFSGLQFPNYSSELNVNALELDDSALYLCAITGTGMNTEAFFGQGTRLTVV.

The J gene is TRBJ2-1, the V gene TRBV9, with D maybe TRBD1 (5 bases). Trimming stripped 1 base from V and 0 bases from J, with 8 bases between. CDR3 length: 15 amino acids. Germline CDR1 and CDR2: SGDLS and YYNGEE. For the CDR3, the DNA is TGTGCCAGCAGCGTACAGGGAAGCTCCTACAATGAGCAGTTCTTC. Its protein is CASSVQGSSYNEQFF.

The chain has TRBV27 and TRBJ2-7; D is unclear. Germline V gene sequence: CDR1 MNHEY, CDR2 SMNVEV (reference sequence). The CDR3 covers 13 residues. V dropped 5 bases and J dropped 5 bases, with 13 bases sitting between them. CDR3 DNA: TGTGCCAGCAGTCCGTCCATAGACCACGAGCAGTACTTC. Amino acid sequence: CASSPSIDHEQYF.

By its share, this clone is medium-sized. The chain links TRBV2 to TRBJ2-5, with a weak D call TRBD2 (6 bases). The germline gives CDR1 SNHLY, CDR2 FYNNEI. The V gene lost 7 bases and the J gene lost 4 bases, with 10 bases spanning the gap. This CDR3 is built from 12 residues. The CDR3: CASTTSGETQYF. In nucleotides, the CDR3 is TGTGCCAGCACGACTAGTGGAGAGACCCAGTACTTC. The full variable domain, its missing parts supplied by reference TRBV2 and TRBJ2-5, is EPEVTQTPSHQVTQMGQEVILRCVPISNHLYFYWYRQILGQKVEFLVSFYNNEISEKSEIFDDQFSVERPDGSNFTLKIRSTKLEDSAMYFCASTTSGETQYFGPGTRLLVL.

This chain connects TRBV19 to TRBJ2-5; D is undetermined. Germline V CDR1 and CDR2: LNHDA, SQIVND (reference sequence). The V gene lost 3 bases and the J gene lost 0 bases, with 11 bases spanning the gap. CDR3 length: 15 residues. The CDR3 loop is CASSIRPGDQETQYF. For the CDR3, the DNA is TGTGCCAGTAGTATTCGTCCTGGCGACCAAGAGACCCAGTACTTC.